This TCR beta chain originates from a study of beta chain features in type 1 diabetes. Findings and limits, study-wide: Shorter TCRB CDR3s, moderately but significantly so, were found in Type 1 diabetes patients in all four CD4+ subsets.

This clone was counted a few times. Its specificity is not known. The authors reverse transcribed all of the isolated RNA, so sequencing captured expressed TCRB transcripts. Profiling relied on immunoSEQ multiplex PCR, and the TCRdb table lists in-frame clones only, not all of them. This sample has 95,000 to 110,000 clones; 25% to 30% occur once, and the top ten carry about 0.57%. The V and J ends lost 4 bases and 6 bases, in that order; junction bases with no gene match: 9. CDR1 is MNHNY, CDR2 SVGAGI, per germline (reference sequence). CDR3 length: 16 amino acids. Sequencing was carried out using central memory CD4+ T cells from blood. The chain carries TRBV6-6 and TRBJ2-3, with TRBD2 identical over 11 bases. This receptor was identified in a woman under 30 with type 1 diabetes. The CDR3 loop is CASSSGLAAGDDTQYF. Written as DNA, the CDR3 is TGTGCCAGCAGTTCGGGACTAGCGGCGGGGGACGATACGCAGTATTTT.